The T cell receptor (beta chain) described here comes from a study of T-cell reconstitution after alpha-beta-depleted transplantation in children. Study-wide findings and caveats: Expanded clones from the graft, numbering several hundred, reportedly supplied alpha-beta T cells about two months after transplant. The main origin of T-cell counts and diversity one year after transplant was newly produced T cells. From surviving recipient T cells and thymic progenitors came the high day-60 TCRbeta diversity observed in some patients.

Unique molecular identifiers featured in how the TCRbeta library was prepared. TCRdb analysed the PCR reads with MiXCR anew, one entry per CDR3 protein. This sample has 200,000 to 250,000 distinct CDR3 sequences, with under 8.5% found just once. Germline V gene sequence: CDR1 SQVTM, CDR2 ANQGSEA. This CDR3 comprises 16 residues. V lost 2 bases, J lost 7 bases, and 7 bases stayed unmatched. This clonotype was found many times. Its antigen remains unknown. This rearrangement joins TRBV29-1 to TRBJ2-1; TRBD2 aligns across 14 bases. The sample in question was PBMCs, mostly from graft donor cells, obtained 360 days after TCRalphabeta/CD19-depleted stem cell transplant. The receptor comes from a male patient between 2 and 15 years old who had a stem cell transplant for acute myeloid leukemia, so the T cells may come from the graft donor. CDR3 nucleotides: TGCAGCGTTGAACTTAGGACTAGCGGGAGGATGAATGAGCAGTTCTTC. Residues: CSVELRTSGRMNEQFF.